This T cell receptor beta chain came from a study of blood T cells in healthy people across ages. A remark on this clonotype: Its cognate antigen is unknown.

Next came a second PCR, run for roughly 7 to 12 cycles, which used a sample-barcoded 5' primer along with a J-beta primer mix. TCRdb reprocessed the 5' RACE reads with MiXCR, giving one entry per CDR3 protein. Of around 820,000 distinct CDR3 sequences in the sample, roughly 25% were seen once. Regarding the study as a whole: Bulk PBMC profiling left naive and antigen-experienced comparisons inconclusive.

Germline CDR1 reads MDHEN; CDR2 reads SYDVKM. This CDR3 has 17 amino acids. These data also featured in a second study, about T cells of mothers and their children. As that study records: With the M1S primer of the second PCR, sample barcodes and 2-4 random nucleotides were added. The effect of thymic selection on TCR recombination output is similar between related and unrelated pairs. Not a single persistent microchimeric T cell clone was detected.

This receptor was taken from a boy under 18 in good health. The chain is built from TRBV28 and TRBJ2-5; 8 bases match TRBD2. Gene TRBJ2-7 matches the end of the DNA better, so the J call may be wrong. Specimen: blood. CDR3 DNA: TGTGCCAGCAGTATGGGGGGGGAAGGGACTAGGGGCTACGAGCAGTACTTC. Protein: CASSMGGEGTRGYEQYF.